Listed below are T cell receptor beta chains from one sample, sequenced in a study of T-cell memory formation after mild COVID-19. One entry per CDR3 protein results from TCRdb running MiXCR on the 5' RACE reads. The sample holds under 85,000 distinct CDR3 sequences, about 15% seen once. The material sequenced was PBMCs or a T cell subset sorted from them (not recorded which). All receptors derive from an adult woman who had mild COVID-19 (a few samples of this study predate the infection). Cell type and time point are not known. CDR3s include the opening cysteine and the closing phenylalanine or tryptophan. The D gene is left open where the match is weak. Size is omitted from some rows. Given values are once, few, many or a class for expanded clones.

TRBV9	few	.	TRBJ1-6	TGTGCCAGCAGCGTATTTGTCGCGGGCCCCAATTCACCCCTCCACTTT	CASSVFVAGPNSPLHF
TRBV9	.	TRBD2	TRBJ2-7	TGTGCCAGCAGCGTAGAGGGGAGCGGGAGTCCCTACGAGCAGTACTTC	CASSVEGSGSPYEQYF
TRBV4-3	.	.	TRBJ2-1	TGCGCCAGCAGCCAAGACGGGGGCAGGGGAGGCAATGAGCAGTTCTTC	CASSQDGGRGGNEQFF
TRBV9	.	.	TRBJ2-7	TGTGCCAGCAGTGCGGGACACCTCCAAACCCACGAGCAGTACTTC	CASSAGHLQTHEQYF
TRBV6-6	few	.	TRBJ2-1	TGTGCCAGCAGTTACTTAAGCGATCGGGACTTTGCTGAGCAGTTCTTC	CASSYLSDRDFAEQFF
TRBV5-1	.	.	TRBJ1-1	TGCGCCAGCAGCTTGGTACAGGGGAACACTGAAGCTTTCTTT	CASSLVQGNTEAFF
TRBV5-1	.	.	TRBJ2-7	TGCGCCAGCTCACCATCAACAGGGTTACACTACGAGCAGTACTTC	CASSPSTGLHYEQYF
TRBV7-6	many	TRBD1	TRBJ2-3	TGTGCCAGCAGCCTACAGGGGGGATATGCAGATACGCAGTATTTT	CASSLQGGYADTQYF
TRBV29-1	few	TRBD1	TRBJ2-1	TGCAGCGGGGGACAGGTAAATGAGCAGTTCTTC	CSGGQVNEQFF
TRBV12-3/TRBV12-4	large	.	TRBJ2-7	TGTGCCAGCAGTTTAGTGGACACCTACGAGCAGTACTTC	CASSLVDTYEQYF
TRBV5-5	.	.	TRBJ2-1	TGTGCCAGCAGCTTGGGGGGACGGGCAACCGATGAGCAGTTCTTC	CASSLGGRATDEQFF
TRBV4-3	.	TRBD1	TRBJ2-7	TGCGCCAGCAGCCAAGCGGGAACCCATAGAGGGGGCGATTCCTACGAGCAGTACTTC	CASSQAGTHRGGDSYEQYF
TRBV20-1	.	.	TRBJ2-3	TGCAGTGCTAGTATTCCCTACGGACGGCTCACAGATACGCAGTATTTT	CSASIPYGRLTDTQYF
TRBV5-1	few	TRBD2	TRBJ2-1	TGCGCCAGCAGCTCGGGACTAGCGGAGATCAATGAGCAGTTCTTC	CASSSGLAEINEQFF
TRBV7-9	few	.	TRBJ2-7	TGTGCCAGCAGCCCTGGAATGGAGCAGTACTTC	CASSPGMEQYF
TRBV24-1	.	.	TRBJ2-1	TGTGCCACCAGTGCCCCAGCCAGGGAGCAGTTCTTC	CATSAPAREQFF
TRBV7-9	.	.	TRBJ1-1	TGTGCCAGCAGCTTAAACGAGGTGGGCACTGAAGCTTTCTTT	CASSLNEVGTEAFF
TRBV4-3	.	.	TRBJ2-7	TGCGCCAGCAGCCAAGAAGGAGACAGTTCCTACGAGCAGTACTTC	CASSQEGDSSYEQYF
TRBV29-1	.	TRBD2	TRBJ2-7	TGCAGCGTAGGCGGGGGGGACTCCTACGAGCAGTACTTC	CSVGGGDSYEQYF
TRBV7-3	few	TRBD1	TRBJ2-5	TGTGCCAGCAGCGCACACAGGGGGACGGGGGAGACCCAGTACTTC	CASSAHRGTGETQYF
TRBV23-1	.	TRBD1	TRBJ2-6	TGCGCCAGCAGTCAATCGGGGACAGGGGTTTGTGGGGCCAACGTCCTGACTTTC	CASSQSGTGVCGANVLTF
TRBV9	.	TRBD2	TRBJ2-2	TGTGCCAGCAGCGTAGCCCAAGCGGGGGGCCCGAACACCGGGGAGCTGTTTTTT	CASSVAQAGGPNTGELFF
TRBV28	few	TRBD1	TRBJ1-2	TGTGCCAGCAGTGACGGGACAGGGAGTACCTATGGCTACACCTTC	CASSDGTGSTYGYTF
TRBV9	.	.	TRBJ2-1	TGTGCCAGCAGCCTCGGGTCGAGCTCCTACAATGAGCAGTTCTTC	CASSLGSSSYNEQFF